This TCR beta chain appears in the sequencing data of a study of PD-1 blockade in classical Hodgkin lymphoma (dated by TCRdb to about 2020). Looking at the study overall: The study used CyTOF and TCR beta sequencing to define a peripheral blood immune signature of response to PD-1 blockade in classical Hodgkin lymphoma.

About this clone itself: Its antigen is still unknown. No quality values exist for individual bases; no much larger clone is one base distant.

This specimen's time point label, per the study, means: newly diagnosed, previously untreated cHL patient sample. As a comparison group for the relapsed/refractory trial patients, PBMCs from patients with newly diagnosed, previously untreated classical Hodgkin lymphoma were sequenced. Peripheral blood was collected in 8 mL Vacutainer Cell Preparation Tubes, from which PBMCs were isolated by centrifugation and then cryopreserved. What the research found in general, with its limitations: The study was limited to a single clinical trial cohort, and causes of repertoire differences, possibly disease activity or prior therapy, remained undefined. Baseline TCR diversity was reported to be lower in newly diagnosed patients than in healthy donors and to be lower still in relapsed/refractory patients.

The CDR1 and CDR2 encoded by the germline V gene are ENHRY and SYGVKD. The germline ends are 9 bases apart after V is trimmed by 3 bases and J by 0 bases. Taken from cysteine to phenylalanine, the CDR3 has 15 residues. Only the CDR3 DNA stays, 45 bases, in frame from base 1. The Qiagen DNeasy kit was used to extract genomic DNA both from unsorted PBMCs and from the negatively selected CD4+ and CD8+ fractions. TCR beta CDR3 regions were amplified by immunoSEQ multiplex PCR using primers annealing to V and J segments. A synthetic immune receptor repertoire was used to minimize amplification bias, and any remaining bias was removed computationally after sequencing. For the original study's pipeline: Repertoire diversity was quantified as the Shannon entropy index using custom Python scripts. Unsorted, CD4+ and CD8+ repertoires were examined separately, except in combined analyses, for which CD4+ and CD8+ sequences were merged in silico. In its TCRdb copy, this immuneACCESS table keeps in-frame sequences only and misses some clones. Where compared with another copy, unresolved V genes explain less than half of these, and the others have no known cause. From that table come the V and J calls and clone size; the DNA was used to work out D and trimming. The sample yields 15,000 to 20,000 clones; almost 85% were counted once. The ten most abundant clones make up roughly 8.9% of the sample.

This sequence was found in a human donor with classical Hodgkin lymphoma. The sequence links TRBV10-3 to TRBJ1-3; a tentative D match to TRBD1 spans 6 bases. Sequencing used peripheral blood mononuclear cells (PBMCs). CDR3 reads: CAISDLGGSGNTIYF. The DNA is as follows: TGTGCCATCAGTGATCTAGGGGGCTCTGGAAACACCATATATTTT.